A selection of T cell receptor beta chains follows, all from one sample in a study of naive and memory T cell subsets. MiXCR, applied by TCRdb to the UMI-ligation and nested PCR reads, yields one record per CDR3 protein. Of 150,000 or so distinct CDR3 sequences in the sample, around 15% were seen once. The sequenced sample consisted of naive CD4+ T cells from blood. These receptors were collected from a human donor in good health. Each CDR3 is given with its conserved first and last residue. D genes are given only for firm matches. Size tells how often a clone was seen (once, few, many) or the class of an expanded clone, and some rows leave it out.

J,size,D,V,CDR3,DNA
TRBJ2-7,few,-,TRBV6-5,CASSYAYQGGDTYEQYF,TGTGCCAGCAGTTACGCCTACCAGGGCGGGGATACCTACGAGCAGTACTTC
TRBJ1-5,few,-,TRBV19,CASSYPAGQPQHF,TGTGCCAGTAGTTACCCCGCGGGACAGCCCCAGCATTTT
TRBJ1-2,-,TRBD1,TRBV29-1,CSVDIQGKNYGYTF,TGCAGCGTCGACATACAGGGGAAAAACTATGGCTACACCTTC
TRBJ1-5,-,-,TRBV4-2,CASSRPGSNQPQHF,TGTGCCAGCAGCCGGCCAGGAAGCAATCAGCCCCAGCATTTT
TRBJ2-7,-,TRBD1,TRBV28,CASSRPGQVKQYF,TGTGCCAGCAGCCGTCCGGGACAGGTAAAACAGTACTTC
TRBJ2-7,-,TRBD1,TRBV7-2,CASRMGQYEQYF,TGTGCCAGCAGGATGGGACAGTACGAGCAGTACTTC
TRBJ2-7,few,-,TRBV6-5,CASSYSQGFPYEQYF,TGTGCCAGCAGTTACTCGCAGGGTTTCCCCTACGAGCAGTACTTC
TRBJ2-7,-,-,TRBV7-2,CASSYSTGSYEQYF,TGTGCCAGCAGCTATTCCACTGGCTCCTACGAGCAGTACTTC
TRBJ1-3,-,-,TRBV27,CASSLQGYSGNTIYF,TGTGCCAGCAGTTTGCAGGGGTACTCTGGAAACACCATATATTTT
TRBJ1-5,few,-,TRBV7-9,CASSKDGQPQHF,TGTGCCAGCAGCAAAGATGGACAGCCCCAGCATTTT
TRBJ2-7,few,-,TRBV10-3,CAINPAGDTYEQYF,TGTGCCATCAATCCGGCAGGGGATACCTACGAGCAGTACTTC
TRBJ1-5,few,-,TRBV12-3/TRBV12-4,CASRIRMGPQHF,TGTGCCAGCAGAATTAGAATGGGGCCCCAGCATTTT
TRBJ2-1,-,TRBD2,TRBV24-1,CATSGGTSGSPYNEQFF,TGTGCCACCAGTGGGGGGACTAGCGGGAGTCCGTACAATGAGCAGTTCTTC
TRBJ1-4,once,TRBD1,TRBV7-9,CASSSTGIGEKLFF,TGTGCCAGCAGCTCGACAGGGATTGGAGAAAAACTGTTTTTT
TRBJ1-5,few,-,TRBV14,CASSMGTEPQHF,TGTGCCAGCAGCATGGGGACGGAGCCCCAGCATTTT